The rows below give T cell receptor beta chains drawn from one sample of a study of blood T cell repertoires in COVID-19. Repertoires were generated with immunoSEQ multiplex PCR, while TCRdb's copy carries only in-frame clones and drops some. The top ten hold around 0.86% of the sample, which has approximately 340,000 clones, approximately 89% seen once. The sequenced sample was PBMCs or T cells enriched from blood (not recorded which). These receptors all come from a middle-aged woman who had been exposed to COVID-19. CDR3s include the opening cysteine and the closing phenylalanine or tryptophan. D genes are given only for firm matches. The listing skips clone size in some rows; elsewhere it reads once, few, many or a size class.

v_gene	abundance	j_gene	d_gene	CDR3nt	CDR3aa
TRBV19	.	TRBJ2-3	TRBD2	TGTGCCAGTAGCTCCCGTGGTAGCGGGGGGGCCGGTAGAGATACGCAGTATTTT	CASSSRGSGGAGRDTQYF
TRBV30	.	TRBJ2-7	TRBD1	TGTGCCTGGAAACCCCCCCCCGGGACAGGTTACGAGCAGTACTTC	CAWKPPPGTGYEQYF
TRBV5-1	.	TRBJ1-1	TRBD1	TGCGCCAGCAGCACAGGGGACACTGAAGCTTTCTTT	CASSTGDTEAFF
TRBV19	.	TRBJ1-6	TRBD1	TGTGCCAGTAGCCCAGGGGGTGAGTATTCACCCCTCCACTTT	CASSPGGEYSPLHF
TRBV13	once	TRBJ1-2	.	TGTGCCAGCAGCTTAGACGAGAGCGGCTACACCTTC	CASSLDESGYTF
TRBV4-1	.	TRBJ2-5	TRBD2	TGCGCCAGCAGCCGAATGGGACTAGCGGAGACCCAGTACTTC	CASSRMGLAETQYF
TRBV7-2	.	TRBJ1-1	.	TGTGCCAGCAGCTTAAACAGGCTCACTGAAGCTTTCTTT	CASSLNRLTEAFF
TRBV6-2/TRBV6-3	.	TRBJ2-1	.	TGTGCCAGCAGTTCGCACAGGAGCTCCTACAATGAGCAGTTCTTC	CASSSHRSSYNEQFF
TRBV13	.	TRBJ1-1	TRBD1	TGTGCCAGCAGCTTAAACAGGGGTGTTTTGGGGACTGAAGCTTTCTTT	CASSLNRGVLGTEAFF
TRBV5-1	.	TRBJ2-1	TRBD2	TGCGCCAGCAGCTTGGACCTAGCGGGAAATGAGCAGTTCTTC	CASSLDLAGNEQFF